The next 15 T cell receptor beta chains were all read from a single sample in a study of identical twins. In TCRdb, the 5' RACE reads were re-called with MiXCR into one record per CDR3 protein. The profile shows roughly 470,000 distinct CDR3 sequences, over 11% of them singletons. This same sample was also part of a study on yellow fever vaccine responses in identical twins.

The sample was CD4+ T cells sorted from blood. The source is a woman younger than 35 in good health.

The chain carries TRBV4-1 and TRBJ2-7; possibly TRBD2 for D (6 bases). V dropped 4 bases and J dropped 0 bases, with 13 bases sitting between them. CDR3 length: 15 residues. Per the germline V gene, CDR1 is MGHRA and CDR2 is YSYEKL. DNA for the CDR3: TGCGCCAGCAGCCTAAAGGAGGGTTTCTCCTACGAGCAGTACTTC. Residues: CASSLKEGFSYEQYF.

The rearrangement joins TRBV10-1 to TRBJ2-7, with D perhaps TRBD1 or TRBD2 (5 bases each). In germline, CDR1 is WNHNN, CDR2 SYGVQD (reference sequence). The V gene lost 2 bases and the J gene lost 3 bases, with 8 bases spanning the gap. The length of the CDR3 is 13 residues. The CDR3 coding sequence is TGCGCCAGCAGTGAGACAGGACTCTACGAGCAGTACTTC. It encodes CASSETGLYEQYF.

This clonotype has just a few counts. The chain employs TRBV27 and TRBJ2-7; TRBD1 might be the D (6 bases). CDR1 is MNHEY, CDR2 SMNVEV, per germline (reference sequence). V shed 6 bases and J shed 3 bases, with 12 bases lying between them. The CDR3 spans 13 residues. The CDR3 loop reads CASRATGNYEQYF. Written as DNA, the CDR3 is TGTGCCAGCAGAGCCACAGGGAACTACGAGCAGTACTTC.

The chain joins TRBV7-3 to TRBJ2-1; perhaps TRBD2 as D (6 bases). CDR1 is SGHTA, CDR2 FQGTGA, per germline. The V end lost 2 bases, the J end lost 1 base, and 9 bases lay between the germline ends. This CDR3 comprises 15 residues. The CDR3 protein is CASSLLAHSYNEQFF. CDR3 DNA: TGTGCCAGCAGCTTACTAGCGCATTCCTACAATGAGCAGTTCTTC.

This clonotype appeared a few times. The rearrangement uses TRBV28 and TRBJ2-3; TRBD2 matches 8 bases. CDR1 is MDHEN, CDR2 SYDVKM, per germline. The CDR3 extends over 14 amino acids. V lost 6 bases to trimming and J lost 4 bases; unmatched junction nucleotides: 6. The DNA of the CDR3 is TGTGCCAGCAGCGAACGGGGGGGGGCAGATACGCAGTATTTT. Protein product: CASSERGGADTQYF.

This clonotype was picked up a small number of times. V and J are TRBV9 and TRBJ1-1; the D gene is possibly TRBD1 (5 bases). Germline lookup yields CDR1 SGDLS and CDR2 YYNGEE. There are 15 residues in the CDR3. V dropped 0 bases and J dropped 4 bases, with 13 bases sitting between them. CDR3 in amino acids: CASSVAEGRGTEAFF. The CDR3 DNA follows: TGTGCCAGCAGCGTAGCGGAGGGGAGGGGCACTGAAGCTTTCTTT.

This clonotype appeared a few times. This sequence joins TRBV3-1 and TRBJ2-7, with a tentative D call TRBD1 (6 bases). The CDR3 sequence is 16 residues long. Germline V CDR1 and CDR2: LGHDT, YNNKEL (reference sequence). V lost 3 bases to trimming and J lost 0 bases, with 15 bases between them. Written as DNA, the CDR3 is TGTGCCAGCAGCCAGACCCTTGGACAGCCCTCCTACGAGCAGTACTTC. Its translation is CASSQTLGQPSYEQYF.

The chain employs TRBV5-6 and TRBJ2-7; D might be TRBD1 (5 bases). Germline V gene sequence: CDR1 SGHDT, CDR2 YYEEEE. V lost 2 bases and J lost 6, with 18 bases in between. This CDR3 comprises 15 residues. The CDR3 DNA is TGTGCCAGCAGCTTAATCTCAGGGTCTACGGCCGAGCAGTACTTC. Translating gives CASSLISGSTAEQYF.

This clonotype was counted between two and nine times. The genes are TRBV5-1 and TRBJ1-1; 7 bases are a match to TRBD1. From germline, CDR1 is SGHRS and CDR2 YFSETQ. The CDR3 consists of 15 residues. The junction had 9 bases not matched to a gene; V was cut back by 4 bases and J by 3 bases. The CDR3 nucleotides are TGCGCCAGCAGCCTGGAGAGACAGGGTTACACTGAAGCTTTCTTT. Its protein product is CASSLERQGYTEAFF.

V is TRBV10-3 and J is TRBJ2-1; 8 nucleotides match TRBD2. V dropped 5 bases and J dropped 8; count of bases not matched to a gene: 11. The length of the CDR3 is 15 residues. Per germline, CDR1 ENHRY and CDR2 SYGVKD. The CDR3, as DNA: TGTGCCATCAGTAGAAGCGGGGGCCCGCGCTATGAGCAGTTCTTC. Translated, it gives CAISRSGGPRYEQFF.

This clonotype was detected only a few times. The rearrangement joins TRBV7-2 to TRBJ2-1; 9 bases fit TRBD2. CDR1 and CDR2 (germline): SGHTA, FQGNSA. V shed 1 base, J shed 9 bases, and the junction held 10 bases outside the gene matches. CDR3 length: 16 amino acids. CDR3 nucleotide sequence: TGTGCCAGCAGCTTAGGTGGAGTAGCGGGAGCGGGTGAGCAGTTCTTC. Translated, it gives CASSLGGVAGAGEQFF. Full variable domain (rest looked up from reference TRBV7-2 and TRBJ2-1): GAGVSQSPSNKVTEKGKDVELRCDPISGHTALYWYRQSLGQGLEFLIYFQGNSAPDKSGLPSDRFSAERTGGSVSTLTIQRTQQEDSAVYLCASSLGGVAGAGEQFFGPGTRLTVL.

This clonotype showed up just a few times. The chain carries TRBV7-6 and TRBJ2-5; 13 nucleotides align to TRBD2. The V segment lost 5 bases and the J segment 5 bases; nucleotides outside the gene matches: 2. The CDR3 spans 14 residues. Per the germline V gene, CDR1 is SGHVS and CDR2 is FNYEAQ. The CDR3 sequence: CASSQLAGGETQYF. CDR3 coding DNA: TGTGCCAGCAGCCAACTAGCGGGGGGGGAGACCCAGTACTTC. The full variable domain, in which reference TRBV7-6 and TRBJ2-5 provide the parts outside the CDR3, is GAGVSQSPRYKVTKRGQDVALRCDPISGHVSLYWYRQALGQGPEFLTYFNYEAQQDKSGLPNDRFSAERPEGSISTLTIQRTEQRDSAMYRCASSQLAGGETQYFGPGTRLLVL.

This clonotype was picked up a small number of times. The V gene is TRBV6-2 or TRBV6-3, the J gene TRBJ2-4, with 10 positions matching TRBD2. Germline lookup yields CDR1 MNHEY and CDR2 SVGEGT. The V segment lost 10 bases and the J segment 3 bases; nucleotides outside the gene matches: 6. This CDR3 spans 14 amino acids. The CDR3: CATRLAGNKNIQYF. The CDR3 coding sequence is TGTGCCACCAGACTAGCGGGTAACAAAAACATTCAGTACTTC.

The CDR3 DNA reads as TGTGCCAGCAGTTACCTAGGGACCGGGACAGGGGCTCGCGAGCAGTACTTC. Translated: CASSYLGTGTGAREQYF. This rearrangement joins TRBV6-2 or TRBV6-3 to TRBJ2-7; TRBD1 matches at 10 bases. The CDR3 loop spans 17 amino acids. Germline V gene data show CDR1 as MNHEY and CDR2 as SVGEGT. J lost 6 bases, V lost 2 bases, and 13 bases had no gene match.

This clonotype was seen only a few times. The chain joins TRBV20-1 to TRBJ2-7; D could derive from TRBD1 or TRBD2 (5 bases each). The CDR3 contains 14 residues. V was shortened by 4 bases and J by 0 bases, with 13 bases between the two germline ends. CDR1 DFQATT and CDR2 SNEGSKA come from the germline V gene (reference sequence). The CDR3: CSAIGASFSYEQYF. The CDR3 region has the DNA TGCAGTGCTATCGGGGCCTCCTTCTCCTACGAGCAGTACTTC.